This entry describes one TCR beta chain. Distinct nucleotide sequences in the sample also encode this CDR3. Replicate sorted-subset PCRs were loaded with around 0.2 ug DNA, roughly 33,000 T cell genomes. The repertoire was sequenced with immunoSEQ multiplex PCR; TCRdb's copy has only in-frame clones and lacks some. The sample yields some 2,500,000 clones, roughly 93% seen once. The data originate from a study of shared clonotypes between healthy human individuals. Study-wide context: Donor composition was a couple of women and a few men, aged 18 to 49. Three plates were used per donor for CD4 naive, three for CD4 memory, two for CD8 naive and one for CD8 memory.

Healthy and HIV-negative, the adult donors had no recent acute infections or vaccinations. The sequenced sample consisted of naive CD4+ T cells from PBMCs. Subset here: CD45RA+ positively selected. The sequence came from a man aged 18 to 30 in good health. Some clones in this sample may be carry-over from other donors' samples.

The CDR3 here is CASSLAGRYSYEQYF. The CDR3 DNA reads TGCGCCAGCAGCTTGGCGGGGAGGTACTCCTACGAGCAGTACTTC. The chain employs TRBV5-1 and TRBJ2-7; TRBD2 is a possible D gene (6 bases). Trimming removed 0 bases at V and 0 bases at J, with 10 bases between. The germline V gene encodes CDR1 SGHRS and CDR2 YFSETQ. CDR3 length equals 15 residues.